Sequencing of this T cell receptor (beta chain) was carried out in a study of cytomegalovirus exposure and HLA in healthy donors. Overall study results and limits: When analyzed later, the rates of TCR association showed variation by HLA locus, with DRB1 the most and HLA-C the fewest. Rare TCR sequences predominated, though certain public TCRs were found in many donors.

PCR involved 60 Vbeta and 13 Jbeta primers. In the study's own analysis: Approximately 12 million of about 80 million unique TCR beta chains were shared, per a later count. Assay: immunoSEQ multiplex PCR; the TCRdb copy retains only in-frame clones and omits some. Clone size and the V and J calls come from that table; the DNA yielded D and trimming. This sample's table reports 150,000 to 200,000 clones. In regard to this clone: Its antigen is unknown.

The receptor was derived from a man younger than 40 in good health and CMV-seronegative. The sequenced sample was PBMCs.

DNA of the CDR3: TGTGCCAGCAGTTACTCGGAGGGGATGGGGGAAAAACTGTTTTTT. Protein: CASSYSEGMGEKLFF. V and J are TRBV6-5 and TRBJ1-4; the D gene is possibly TRBD1 (5 bases). This CDR3 region has 15 residues. In germline, CDR1 is MNHEY, CDR2 SVGAGI. Trimming stripped 0 bases from V and 8 bases from J, with 13 bases between.